One sample yielded the 14 T cell receptor beta chains listed below, sequenced in a study of response to subunit inactivated influenza vaccine. TCRdb analysed the RT-PCR reads with MiXCR anew, one entry per CDR3 protein. This table holds around 790,000 distinct CDR3 sequences, less than 25% found once. The input for sequencing was PBMCs from blood, taken more than 4 days after vaccination. Receptors were obtained from a man aged 50 to 59 who received an inactivated influenza vaccine.

This clonotype has just a few counts. V and J are TRBV30 and TRBJ1-2; D uncertain. Between the trimmed V and J ends, which lost 4 bases and 0 bases, there was a span of 9 bases. Per the germline V gene, CDR1 is GTSNPN and CDR2 is SVGIG (reference sequence). The CDR3 runs 13 residues. CDR3 region: CAWTKLSNYGYTF. The DNA for the CDR3 is TGTGCCTGGACTAAACTGTCTAACTATGGCTACACCTTC.

This clonotype occurred a few times. The chain uses TRBV29-1 and TRBJ2-7; 9 bases match TRBD1. CDR3 size: 12 residues. CDR1 is SQVTM, CDR2 ANQGSEA, per germline. Trimming took 6 bases from V and 3 from J; bases not matched to a gene: 3. In DNA form, the CDR3 reads TGCAGCGTCCGGGACAGGGTCTACGAGCAGTACTTC. Its protein product is CSVRDRVYEQYF.

This clonotype was seen only a few times. This rearrangement joins TRBV5-1 to TRBJ2-7, with D possibly TRBD1 on 6 matching bases. Germline V CDR1 and CDR2: SGHRS, YFSETQ. The V end was cut by 4 bases, the J end by 1 base, with 15 bases between. This CDR3 spans 15 amino acids. DNA for the CDR3: TGCGCCAGCAGCGATGAAGGACAGTTTTCCTACGAGCAGTACTTC. The encoded protein is CASSDEGQFSYEQYF.

There are a few counts of this clonotype. This chain uses TRBV12-3 or TRBV12-4 with TRBJ2-5; D is unresolved. The germline V and J ends were trimmed by 3 bases and 5 bases, with 10 bases remaining between them. This CDR3 spans 13 amino acids. CDR3 DNA sequence: TGTGCCAGCAGTTTGGTTTCAGAGGAGACCCAGTACTTC. It is translated as CASSLVSEETQYF.

The chain is built from TRBV11-2 and TRBJ1-2; D possibly corresponds to TRBD1 (5 bases). The CDR3 is made up of 15 amino acids. The germline gives CDR1 SGHAT, CDR2 FQNNGV. Trimming pared 4 bases from V and 1 base from J, leaving 13 bases between. The CDR3 coding sequence is TGTGCCAGCAGCTCCGGGGCACGGGTTAACTATGGCTACACCTTC. Its translation is CASSSGARVNYGYTF. The full variable domain, with the rest looked up from reference TRBV11-2 and TRBJ1-2, is EAGVAQSPRYKIIEKRQSVAFWCNPISGHATLYWYQQILGQGPKLLIQFQNNGVVDDSQLPKDRFSAERLKGVDSTLKIQPAKLEDSAVYLCASSSGARVNYGYTFGSGTRLTVV.

The chain employs TRBV10-3 and TRBJ2-7, with 9 bases matching TRBD2. This CDR3 is 17 amino acids long. V dropped 3 bases and J dropped 0; count of bases not matched to a gene: 9. Per the germline V gene, CDR1 is ENHRY and CDR2 is SYGVKD. As DNA, the CDR3 is TGTGCCATCAGTGATATAAGGCTAGCGGGGAACTCCTACGAGCAGTACTTC. Its translation is CAISDIRLAGNSYEQYF.

The rearrangement links TRBV24-1 to TRBJ2-3; D possibly corresponds to TRBD1 (7 bases). Trimming left V 2 bases short and J 3 bases short, with 14 bases between. Germline V gene data show CDR1 as KGHDR and CDR2 as SFDVKD. The CDR3 is 16 amino acids. The CDR3 protein is CATSDWAGGKTDTQYF. As DNA, the CDR3 is TGTGCCACCAGTGATTGGGCAGGGGGGAAAACAGATACGCAGTATTTT.

This clonotype was picked up a small number of times. The chain carries TRBV7-9 and TRBJ2-5, with D uncertain. The ends were cut back, 0 bases at V and 4 bases at J, with 12 bases in the middle. This CDR3 region has 15 residues. Germline-derived CDR1 and CDR2 are SEHNR and FQNEAQ (reference sequence). CDR3 sequence: CASSLAVPSGETQYF. The CDR3 coding sequence is TGTGCCAGCAGCTTAGCAGTGCCTTCAGGAGAGACCCAGTACTTC.

The V gene is TRBV24-1, the J gene TRBJ2-1, with TRBD2 matching 10 bases. This CDR3 comprises 16 residues. In germline, CDR1 is KGHDR, CDR2 SFDVKD. Trimming removed 2 bases from V and 9 bases from J; junction bases left unmatched: 9. CDR3 nucleotide sequence: TGTGCCACCAGTGATTCGAGGCTAGCGGGAGTCGGTGAGCAGTTCTTC. Amino acids: CATSDSRLAGVGEQFF.

This clonotype was counted between two and nine times. This sequence joins TRBV7-9 and TRBJ1-2, with D unclear. The germline CDR1 and CDR2 sequences are SEHNR and FQNEAQ (reference sequence). V lost 1 base and J 6 bases, leaving 6 bases between the germline ends. The CDR3 totals 12 residues. This chain's CDR3 is CASSLVPHGYTF. The CDR3 bases are TGTGCCAGCAGCTTAGTCCCCCATGGCTACACCTTC.

This clonotype came up many times. The rearrangement links TRBV20-1 to TRBJ2-5; maybe TRBD2 (6 bases). The CDR3 sequence is 14 residues long. Trimming pared 6 bases from V and 3 bases from J, leaving 17 bases between. Germline lookup yields CDR1 DFQATT and CDR2 SNEGSKA (reference sequence). The CDR3 here is CSASTGGKEETQYF. DNA of the CDR3: TGCAGTGCCTCGACTGGGGGGAAGGAAGAGACCCAGTACTTC.

This clonotype was seen a few times. This sequence joins TRBV20-1 and TRBJ2-7, with D possibly matching TRBD1 (8 bases). This CDR3 region has 15 residues. V was trimmed by 0 bases and J by 2 bases, leaving 14 bases between them. The germline V gene encodes CDR1 DFQATT and CDR2 SNEGSKA (reference sequence). The CDR3 region is CSARDTGGATYEQYF. The CDR3 DNA reads as TGCAGTGCTAGAGATACAGGGGGGGCAACCTACGAGCAGTACTTC.

V gene TRBV10-3 combines with J gene TRBJ2-7, with 12 bases identical to TRBD2. Germline loops: CDR1 ENHRY, CDR2 SYGVKD. The CDR3 extends over 16 amino acids. Trimming removed 0 bases from V and 5 bases from J; junction bases left unmatched: 5. CDR3 residues: CAISESLAGGGHEQYF. The CDR3 bases are TGTGCCATCAGTGAGTCACTAGCGGGAGGAGGCCACGAGCAGTACTTC.

In its sample, this clonotype was seen many times. This chain connects TRBV6-1 to TRBJ2-5, with TRBD2 matching over 11 bases. The CDR3 is 14 residues long. The ends lost 6 bases at V and 4 bases at J; junction bases unmatched: 4. Per germline, CDR1 MNHNS and CDR2 SASEGT. The CDR3 protein is CASSRTSGLETQYF. The CDR3 DNA is TGTGCCAGCAGCAGGACTAGCGGGTTAGAGACCCAGTACTTC.